This is a list of T cell receptor beta chains from one sample in a study of T cells expressing NK-cell markers. TCRdb re-called the 5' RACE reads; one entry per CDR3 protein, DNA not given. Its table records 500,000 to 700,000 distinct CDR3 sequences. The material sequenced was blood T cells: a sorted CD56 or NKG2C T cell subset, CD4+ or CD8+ T cells, or bulk PBMC T cells (not recorded which). The receptor set was obtained from a man aged 18 to 29 in good health. The CDR3 runs from the conserved cysteine through the conserved F or W. Each record gives: J gene, V gene, CDR3 protein.

>TRBJ2-5|TRBV3-1
CASRRPGNQETQYF
>TRBJ1-2|TRBV2
CASGGERLGGYTF
>TRBJ1-3|TRBV5-1
CASREQGPGNTIYF
>TRBJ2-7|TRBV6-2/TRBV6-3
CASRNRENYEQYF
>TRBJ2-2|TRBV25-1
CASSGPNRDTGELFF
>TRBJ2-3|TRBV20-1
CSAVGLAGDTQYF
>TRBJ1-5|TRBV27
CASSSRSRGRNQPQHF
>TRBJ2-2|TRBV7-2
CASSQPSGRNTGELFF
>TRBJ2-3|TRBV6-2/TRBV6-3
CASRRPGLADYTDTQYF
>TRBJ1-6|TRBV5-1
CASSLAMSAAPLHF
>TRBJ2-1|TRBV20-1
CSAQLQMGNNEQFF
>TRBJ1-5|TRBV4-1
CASSQDMGQPQHF
>TRBJ2-1|TRBV30
CAWSPSSVDEQFF
>TRBJ2-2|TRBV10-3
CAISESWIRTNTTGELFF
>TRBJ1-3|TRBV5-6
CASRRSLSGNTIYF
>TRBJ2-7|TRBV5-1
CASSSGMGQDSYEQYF
>TRBJ2-5|TRBV29-1
CSVSPGSQETQYF
>TRBJ2-3|TRBV28
CASSSTGRTTDTQYF
>TRBJ2-7|TRBV5-1
CASSLGRRESSYEQYF
>TRBJ2-1|TRBV5-1
CASLWDRGHDEQFF
>TRBJ2-1|TRBV7-8
CASSPRRSYNEQFF
>TRBJ2-1|TRBV5-1
CASSLGGASGRNEQFF
>TRBJ1-4|TRBV4-2
CASSQDQWVFF
>TRBJ2-3|TRBV5-1
CASTSGISTDTQYF
>TRBJ2-3|TRBV5-1
CASSLGQKEDTQYF
>TRBJ1-2|TRBV6-5
CASSYSVGGSGYTF
>TRBJ2-1|TRBV6-5
CASSYSTASEEQFF
>TRBJ2-7|TRBV27
CASSFGRGARYEQYF
>TRBJ2-1|TRBV18
CASSLEDANEQFF
>TRBJ2-7|TRBV6-2/TRBV6-3
CASSYTPGLAAYEQYF
>TRBJ1-1|TRBV12-3/TRBV12-4
CASSLWGRGYTEAFF
>TRBJ2-4|TRBV2
CASSQRLVLAKNIQYF
>TRBJ2-1|TRBV7-9
CASSLTGGSSYNEQFF
>TRBJ2-4|TRBV10-3
CAISESVGRGKNIQYF
>TRBJ2-3|TRBV21-1
CASSKDRRLAERTDTQYF